Following are 6 T cell receptor beta chains from one sample sequenced in a study of blood T cell repertoires in COVID-19. Only in-frame clones appear in the TCRdb table, and some are missing; sequencing was by immunoSEQ multiplex PCR. Seen here are 150,000 to 200,000 clones, 65% to 80% observed once, and the top ten hold around a sixth. Sequencing used PBMCs or T cells enriched from blood (not recorded which). The receptors here all came from a woman aged 50 to 60 with acute COVID-19.

The table lists this clone with a few counts. The gene calls are TRBV15 and TRBJ1-1; D call uncertain. This CDR3 region has 13 residues. Germline loops: CDR1 LNHNV, CDR2 YYDKDF (reference sequence). Between the trimmed V and J ends, which lost 5 bases and 4 bases, there was a span of 11 bases. CDR3 amino acids: CATSPGRGTEAFF. The CDR3 coding sequence is TGTGCCACCAGCCCTGGGCGGGGCACTGAAGCTTTCTTT.

The rearrangement uses TRBV5-6 and TRBJ2-7; 10 bases are shared with TRBD1. Trimming cost V 4 bases and J 5 bases; bases outside gene matches: 12. The germline V gene encodes CDR1 SGHDT and CDR2 YYEEEE. The CDR3 loop spans 16 amino acids. CDR3 nucleotides: TGTGCCAGCAGCCCCCTCCGACAGGGGGCGCGCCACGAGCAGTACGTC. This codes for CASSPLRQGARHEQYV.

This chain connects TRBV27 to TRBJ1-2; 9 bases line up with TRBD1. The J segment lost 3 bases and the V segment lost 6 bases, leaving 8 bases of the junction unmatched. Germline CDR1 MNHEY, CDR2 SMNVEV (reference sequence). This CDR3 region has 15 residues. CDR3 protein: CASRPRDRAYYGYTF. CDR3 nucleotides: TGTGCCAGCAGGCCAAGGGACAGGGCTTACTATGGCTACACCTTC.

In nucleotides, the CDR3 is TGCGCCAGCAGCCAAGCTCTATCGGGGGGGGCTTACAATGAGCAGTTCTTC. It translates to CASSQALSGGAYNEQFF. The J gene is TRBJ2-1, the V gene TRBV4-3, with 8 bases matching TRBD2. V gave up 1 base and J gave up 4 bases; unmatched junction bases: 9. Germline assignment: CDR1 LGHNA and CDR2 YSLEER. CDR3 length equals 17 residues.

The J gene is TRBJ1-6, the V gene TRBV5-1; D not certain. Looked up from germline, CDR1 is SGHRS and CDR2 is YFSETQ. Trimming removed 0 bases from V and 10 bases from J, with 17 bases in between. This CDR3 contains 16 residues. The DNA of the CDR3 is TGCGCCAGCAGCTTGGCCCTGAGTTCCCAAGCCTCACCCCTCCACTTT. This codes for CASSLALSSQASPLHF.

The chain carries TRBV12-5 and TRBJ1-2, with D unclear. Trimming took off 1 base at V and 1 base at J, with 10 bases between the two ends. The CDR3 is 15 amino acids. Germline V CDR1 and CDR2: LGHNT, FRNRAP. The CDR3 protein is CASGLGQPFNYGYTF. The CDR3 region has the DNA TGTGCTAGTGGTTTGGGACAACCGTTTAACTATGGCTACACCTTC.